Below, 15 T cell receptor beta chains from the same sample are listed, as sequenced in a study of blood T cell repertoires in COVID-19. Libraries were prepared by immunoSEQ multiplex PCR; TCRdb keeps only in-frame clonotypes and omits some of them. The sample lists just under 30,000 clones; approximately 80% were seen once. The sequenced sample consisted of peripheral blood. The receptors here all came from an older woman with acute or convalescent COVID-19.

This clone occurred once. This sequence joins TRBV11-2 and TRBJ1-3; TRBD1 matches 8 bases. Germline assignment: CDR1 SGHAT and CDR2 FQNNGV. The trim removed 6 bases at V and 11 bases at J, leaving 9 bases unmatched. There are 13 residues in the CDR3. The chain's CDR3 is CASSQIDRGAIYF. CDR3 DNA: TGTGCCAGCAGTCAAATAGACAGGGGAGCCATATATTTT.

In this sample, this clone turned up once. The DNA of the CDR3 is TGTGCCAGCAGCTTAAAGAGAAATGAGCAGTTCTTC. Translated, it gives CASSLKRNEQFF. The chain combines TRBV7-2 with TRBJ2-1, with D unresolved. Trimming removed 2 bases at V and 7 bases at J, with 6 bases between. From germline, CDR1 is SGHTA and CDR2 FQGNSA. This CDR3 has 12 amino acids.

J is TRBJ2-5 and V is TRBV15; D is unresolved. Trimming cost V 1 base and J 5 bases, with 8 bases left between them. The CDR3 consists of 13 residues. The germline V gene has CDR1 LNHNV and CDR2 YYDKDF (reference sequence). The CDR3 DNA is TGTGCCACCAGCAGAGGCGGCACGGAGACCCAGTACTTC. As protein: CATSRGGTETQYF.

In regard to this clone: Additional DNA sequences in this sample encode the identical CDR3. The chain couples TRBV7-9 to TRBJ2-5, with TRBD1 matching 7 bases. The CDR3 spans 15 residues. From germline, CDR1 is SEHNR and CDR2 FQNEAQ (reference sequence). V lost 6 bases to trimming and J lost 1 base; unmatched junction nucleotides: 8. The CDR3 sequence is CASSSRQGTQETQYF. The CDR3 DNA reads TGTGCCAGCAGTTCTAGACAGGGAACCCAAGAGACCCAGTACTTC.

V and J are TRBV19 and TRBJ2-3; 8 nucleotides line up with TRBD2. The CDR3 spans 14 residues. The trim removed 5 bases at V and 2 bases at J, leaving 3 bases unmatched. Germline CDR1 is LNHDA and CDR2 is SQIVND (reference sequence). The CDR3 DNA follows: TGTGCCAGTAGTGTTAGCGGGAACACAGATACGCAGTATTTT. It is translated as CASSVSGNTDTQYF.

This clone was seen a handful of times. V usage is TRBV28 and J usage is TRBJ2-2, with D tentatively TRBD1 (6 bases). The CDR3 has 14 residues. CDR1 is MDHEN and CDR2 is SYDVKM in the germline V gene. V shed 6 bases and J shed 2 bases, with 10 bases lying between them. The CDR3 is CASRRDTNTGELFF. The CDR3, as DNA: TGTGCCAGCAGACGGGACACCAACACCGGGGAGCTGTTTTTT.

The V call is TRBV29-1, the J call TRBJ1-2, with D perhaps matching TRBD1 (5 bases). V lost 3 bases to trimming and J lost 0 bases, with 8 bases between them. Germline lookup yields CDR1 SQVTM and CDR2 ANQGSEA. This CDR3 spans 13 amino acids. The CDR3 bases are TGCAGCGTTGAGGACAAAGCTAACTATGGCTACACCTTC. Translation gives CSVEDKANYGYTF.

The chain is built from TRBV6-5 and TRBJ1-4; unclear D gene. V was shortened by 8 bases and J by 6 bases, with 16 bases between the two germline ends. CDR3 length equals 14 residues. From germline, CDR1 is MNHEY and CDR2 SVGAGI. For the CDR3, the DNA is TGTGCCAGCCGTCGGGCCCTCGGGGATGAAAAACTGTTTTTT. Translating it yields CASRRALGDEKLFF.

This sequence joins TRBV10-2 and TRBJ2-4, with 7 bases aligning to TRBD1. The germline V gene encodes CDR1 WSHSY and CDR2 SAAADI. The CDR3 contains 14 residues. J gave up 5 bases and V 3 bases, and 4 bases lay outside the gene matches. The CDR3 loop reads CASSETGDENIQYF. The CDR3 bases are TGCGCCAGCAGTGAAACAGGGGATGAAAACATTCAGTACTTC.

This clone was detected once. No DNA is shown, since the ends of the CDR3 on it are uncertain; the CDR3 is the one TCRdb lists. The chain couples TRBV27 to TRBJ2-7; the DNA was not used to check the table's D call, TRBD1. The germline V gene encodes CDR1 MNHEY and CDR2 SMNVEV (reference sequence). The CDR3 spans 14 residues, counting both ends. CDR3 region: CASSSSTGDYEQYF.

The chain is built from TRBV19 and TRBJ2-5; a possible D gene is TRBD2 (6 bases). The CDR3 spans 14 residues. V was cut by 9 bases and J by 3 bases, with 17 bases left in between. Germline CDR1 and CDR2: LNHDA and SQIVND (reference sequence). CDR3 nucleotide sequence: TGTGCCAGCGCCCAAGGTGGCGGGGAAGAGACCCAGTACTTC. It specifies CASAQGGGEETQYF.

The V call is TRBV7-2, the J call TRBJ2-1; TRBD2 matches 13 bases. CDR3 length equals 13 residues. V shed 5 bases, J shed 11 bases, and the junction held 3 bases outside the gene matches. The V gene's germline CDR1 is SGHTA and CDR2 FQGNSA. The CDR3 loop is CASSRLAGGQQFF. The CDR3 DNA sequence: TGTGCCAGCAGCAGACTAGCGGGGGGCCAGCAGTTCTTC.

The chain employs TRBV27 and TRBJ1-1; perhaps TRBD1 as D (6 bases). This CDR3 comprises 14 residues. Germline V lookup: CDR1 MNHEY, CDR2 SMNVEV (reference sequence). V lost 2 bases and J lost 5, with 12 bases in between. The CDR3 spells CASSLNRVRTEAFF. DNA of the CDR3: TGTGCCAGCAGTTTAAACAGGGTGCGAACTGAAGCTTTCTTT.

The genes are TRBV24-1 and TRBJ2-5; TRBD1 agrees at 8 bases. The ends lost 4 bases at V and 4 bases at J; junction bases unmatched: 7. CDR3 size: 15 residues. The germline CDR1 and CDR2 sequences are KGHDR and SFDVKD. The CDR3 nucleotides read TGTGCCACCAGTGAACCGGACAGGGCGGGAGAGACCCAGTACTTC. Its protein is CATSEPDRAGETQYF.

Concerning this clone: One junction end disagrees with the germline gene, perhaps due to a read error. The CDR3 region is CASSLVAGTGNKTRAEAFF. The DNA for the CDR3 is TGTGCTAGCAGCTTAGTGGCCGGGACAGGGAATAAAACTCGCGCTGAAGCTTTCTTT. The rearrangement joins TRBV7-7 to TRBJ1-1, with 9 bases lining up with TRBD1. Germline V gives CDR1 SSHAT, CDR2 FNYEAQ (reference sequence). CDR3 length equals 19 residues.